This note documents a single TCR beta chain sequence. As yet, its antigen is unknown. Here immunoSEQ multiplex PCR was the method, and the copy in TCRdb shows in-frame clones only, minus some. The table shows about 45,000 clones, with roughly 88% occurring only once. The data were taken from a study of PD-L1 blockade in urothelial cancer. Whole-study context: Starting around 2014, patients were given atezolizumab (1,200 mg intravenously every 3 weeks). Blood samples contained a median about 130,000 T cells. General study results and limits: Lower pretreatment blood TCR clonality, under the median, predicted better survival, researchers reported.

The ends were cut back, 4 bases at V and 15 bases at J, with 19 bases in the middle. Germline V gene lookup returns CDR1 SQVTM and CDR2 ANQGSEA. There are 12 residues in the CDR3. The chain recombines TRBV29-1 with TRBJ2-1, with D perhaps matching TRBD1 (6 bases). The clonotype originates from an elderly man with urothelial cancer. Sample: PBMCs, taken around atezolizumab (anti-PD-L1) treatment. CDR3 residues: CSVGSPSQGVFF. As DNA, the CDR3 is TGCAGCGTTGGAAGCCCCTCACAGGGCGTGTTCTTC.